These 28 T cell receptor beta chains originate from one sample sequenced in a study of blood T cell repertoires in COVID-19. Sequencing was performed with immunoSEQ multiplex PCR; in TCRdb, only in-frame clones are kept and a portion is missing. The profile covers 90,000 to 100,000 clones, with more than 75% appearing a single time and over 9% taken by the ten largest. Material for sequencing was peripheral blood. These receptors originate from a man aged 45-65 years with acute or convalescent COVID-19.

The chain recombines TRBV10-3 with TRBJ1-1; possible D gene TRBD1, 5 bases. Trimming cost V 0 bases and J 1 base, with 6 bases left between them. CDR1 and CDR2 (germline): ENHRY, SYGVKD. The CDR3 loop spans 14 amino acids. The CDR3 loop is CAISESGQNTEAFF. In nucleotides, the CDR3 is TGTGCCATCAGTGAGTCGGGGCAGAACACTGAAGCTTTCTTT.

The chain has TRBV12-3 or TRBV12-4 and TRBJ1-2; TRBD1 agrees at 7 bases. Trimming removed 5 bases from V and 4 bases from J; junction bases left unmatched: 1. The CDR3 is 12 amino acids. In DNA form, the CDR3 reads TGTGCCAGCAGTCGACAGGGCTATGGCTACACCTTC. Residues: CASSRQGYGYTF.

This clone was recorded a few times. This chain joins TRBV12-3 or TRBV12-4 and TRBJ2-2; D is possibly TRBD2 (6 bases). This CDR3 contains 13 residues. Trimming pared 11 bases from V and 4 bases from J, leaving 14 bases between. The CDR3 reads CAYGGLLTGELFF. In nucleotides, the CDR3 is TGTGCCTACGGGGGACTCCTCACCGGGGAGCTGTTTTTT.

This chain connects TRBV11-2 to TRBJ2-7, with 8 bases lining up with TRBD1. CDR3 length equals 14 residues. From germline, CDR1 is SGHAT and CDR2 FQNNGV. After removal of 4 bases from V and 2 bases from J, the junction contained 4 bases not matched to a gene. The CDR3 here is CASSSGQGAYEQYF. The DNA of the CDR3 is TGTGCCAGCAGCTCAGGACAGGGAGCCTACGAGCAGTACTTC.

The CDR3 DNA reads as TGCGCCAGCAGCTTCGGGACAGGAGCTTTCTTT. Amino acids: CASSFGTGAFF. V is TRBV5-1 and J is TRBJ1-1; 8 nucleotides align to TRBD1. Germline V lookup: CDR1 SGHRS, CDR2 YFSETQ. Trimming took 2 bases from V and 10 from J; bases not matched to a gene: 1. There are 11 residues in the CDR3.

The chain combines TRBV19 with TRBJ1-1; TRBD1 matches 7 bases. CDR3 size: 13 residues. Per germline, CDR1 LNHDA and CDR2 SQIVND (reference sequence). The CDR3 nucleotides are TGTCTATACCAGGGGGATATGAACACTGAAGCTTTCTTT. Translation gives CLYQGDMNTEAFF. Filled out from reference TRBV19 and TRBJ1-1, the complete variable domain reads DGGITQSPKYLFRKEGQNVTLSCEQNLNHDAMYWYRQDPGQGLRLIYYSQIVNDFQKGDIAEGYSVSREKKESFPLTVTSAQKNPTAFYLCLYQGDMNTEAFFGQGTRLTVV.

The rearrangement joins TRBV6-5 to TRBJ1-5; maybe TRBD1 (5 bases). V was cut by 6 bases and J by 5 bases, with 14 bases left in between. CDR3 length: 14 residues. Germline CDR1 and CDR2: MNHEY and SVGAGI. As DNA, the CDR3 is TGTGCCAGCAGCGGCGCGGGGGGGGATCAGCCCCAGCATTTT. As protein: CASSGAGGDQPQHF.

The CDR3 DNA is TGTGCCAGCAGCCAAGATCGAAAGGGGACAGGGGGCCTACTTTTCTCTGGGGCCAACGTCCTGACTTTC. Its protein product is CASSQDRKGTGGLLFSGANVLTF. The V call is TRBV14, the J call TRBJ2-6; 12 nucleotides agree with TRBD1. The CDR3 runs 23 residues. The V gene's germline CDR1 is SGHDN and CDR2 FVKESK. V dropped 0 bases and J dropped 0; count of bases not matched to a gene: 15.

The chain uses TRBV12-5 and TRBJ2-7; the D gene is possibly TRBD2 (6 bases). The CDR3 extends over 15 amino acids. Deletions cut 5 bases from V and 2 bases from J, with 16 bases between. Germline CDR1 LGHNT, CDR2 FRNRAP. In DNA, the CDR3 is TGTGCTAGTGGTCTGGCCGGGACTCCTACCTACGAGCAGTACTTC. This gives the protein CASGLAGTPTYEQYF.

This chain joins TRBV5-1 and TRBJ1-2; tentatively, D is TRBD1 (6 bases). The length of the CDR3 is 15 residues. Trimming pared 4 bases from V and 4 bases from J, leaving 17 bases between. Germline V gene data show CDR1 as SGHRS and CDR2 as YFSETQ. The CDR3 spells CASSPQAGEIYGYTF. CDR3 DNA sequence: TGCGCCAGCAGCCCCCAGGCAGGGGAAATCTATGGCTACACCTTC.

The CDR3: CASSIRTEANYGYTF. The CDR3 region has the DNA TGCGCCAGCAGCATCCGGACAGAAGCTAACTATGGCTACACCTTC. The rearrangement uses TRBV4-1 and TRBJ1-2; TRBD1 might be the D (6 bases). In germline, CDR1 is MGHRA, CDR2 YSYEKL. This CDR3 contains 15 residues. The V and J ends lost 5 bases and 0 bases respectively, with 13 bases between them.

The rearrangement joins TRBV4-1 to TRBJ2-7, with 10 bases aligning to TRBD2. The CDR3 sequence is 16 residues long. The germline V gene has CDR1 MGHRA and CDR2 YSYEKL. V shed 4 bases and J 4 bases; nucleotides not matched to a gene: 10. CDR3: CASSLMTGLASYEQYF. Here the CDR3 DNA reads TGCGCCAGCAGCCTGATGACGGGACTAGCGTCATACGAGCAGTACTTC.

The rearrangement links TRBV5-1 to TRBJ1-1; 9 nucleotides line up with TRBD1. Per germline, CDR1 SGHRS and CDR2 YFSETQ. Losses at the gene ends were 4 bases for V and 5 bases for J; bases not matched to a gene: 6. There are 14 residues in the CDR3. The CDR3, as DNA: TGCGCCAGCAGCCTGGGACAGGGTATGACTGAAGCTTTCTTT. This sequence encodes CASSLGQGMTEAFF.

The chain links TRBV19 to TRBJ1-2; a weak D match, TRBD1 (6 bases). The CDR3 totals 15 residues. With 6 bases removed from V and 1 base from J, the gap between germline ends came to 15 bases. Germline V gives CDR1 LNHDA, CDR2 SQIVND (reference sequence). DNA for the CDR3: TGTGCCAGTAGCCCCCCAACAGGGTTTAACTATGGCTACACCTTC. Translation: CASSPPTGFNYGYTF.

This CDR3 reads CASSGGQGAWQPQHF. Here the CDR3 DNA reads TGTGCCAGCAGTGGGGGACAGGGGGCCTGGCAGCCCCAGCATTTT. The chain recombines TRBV28 with TRBJ1-5; 12 bases are shared with TRBD1. CDR3 length equals 15 residues. Looked up from germline, CDR1 is MDHEN and CDR2 is SYDVKM. The ends lost 5 bases at V and 7 bases at J; junction bases unmatched: 6.

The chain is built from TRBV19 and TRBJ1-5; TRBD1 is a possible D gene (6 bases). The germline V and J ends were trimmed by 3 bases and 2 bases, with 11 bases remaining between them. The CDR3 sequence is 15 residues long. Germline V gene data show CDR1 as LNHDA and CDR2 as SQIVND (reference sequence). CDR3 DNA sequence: TGTGCCAGTAGTATTGGGGGGGGCGGCAATCAGCCCCAGCATTTT. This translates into CASSIGGGGNQPQHF.

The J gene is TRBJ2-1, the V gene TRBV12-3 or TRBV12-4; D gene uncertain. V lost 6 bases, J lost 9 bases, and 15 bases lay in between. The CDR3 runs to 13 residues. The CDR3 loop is CASSPPAAFEQFF. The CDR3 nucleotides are TGTGCCAGCAGCCCACCGGCGGCCTTTGAGCAGTTCTTC.

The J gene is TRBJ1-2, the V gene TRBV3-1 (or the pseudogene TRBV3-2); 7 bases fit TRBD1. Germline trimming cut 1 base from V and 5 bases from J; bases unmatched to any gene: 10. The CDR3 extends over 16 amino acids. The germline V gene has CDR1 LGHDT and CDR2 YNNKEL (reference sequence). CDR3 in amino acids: CASSQGWWKGAYGYTF. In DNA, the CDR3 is TGTGCCAGCAGCCAAGGGTGGTGGAAGGGGGCGTATGGCTACACCTTC.

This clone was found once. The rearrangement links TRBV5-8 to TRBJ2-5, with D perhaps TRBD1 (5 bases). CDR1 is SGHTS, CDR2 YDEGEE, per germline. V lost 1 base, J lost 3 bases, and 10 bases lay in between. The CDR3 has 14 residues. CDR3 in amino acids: CASSLFGREETQYF. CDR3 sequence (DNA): TGTGCCAGCAGCTTGTTCGGCAGGGAAGAGACCCAGTACTTC.

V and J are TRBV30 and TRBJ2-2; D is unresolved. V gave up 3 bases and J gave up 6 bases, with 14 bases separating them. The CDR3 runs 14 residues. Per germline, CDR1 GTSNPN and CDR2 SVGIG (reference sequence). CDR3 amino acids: CAWRAPKPSGELFF. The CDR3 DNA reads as TGTGCCTGGAGAGCACCCAAACCCTCCGGGGAGCTGTTTTTT.

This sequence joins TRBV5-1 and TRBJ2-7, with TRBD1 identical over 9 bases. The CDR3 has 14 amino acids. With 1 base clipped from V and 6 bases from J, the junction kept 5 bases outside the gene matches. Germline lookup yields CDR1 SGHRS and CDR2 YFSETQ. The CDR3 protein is CASSLKQGAREQYF. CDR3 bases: TGCGCCAGCAGCTTGAAACAGGGGGCACGCGAGCAGTACTTC.

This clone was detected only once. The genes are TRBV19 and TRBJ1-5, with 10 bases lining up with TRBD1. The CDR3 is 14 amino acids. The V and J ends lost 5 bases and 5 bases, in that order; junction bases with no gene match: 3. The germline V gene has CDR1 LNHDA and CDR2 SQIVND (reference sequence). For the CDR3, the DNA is TGTGCCAGTAGTGTGGACAGGGGGGATCAGCCCCAGCATTTT. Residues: CASSVDRGDQPQHF.

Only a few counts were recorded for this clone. The CDR3 reads CASSRSLSRTEAFF. The CDR3 DNA sequence: TGTGCCAGCAGCCGCTCGCTAAGCCGGACTGAAGCTTTCTTT. The chain carries TRBV5-4 and TRBJ1-1, with D uncertain. Germline CDR1 is SGHNT and CDR2 is YYREEE (reference sequence). Deletions cut 4 bases from V and 5 bases from J, with 15 bases between. The CDR3 consists of 14 residues.

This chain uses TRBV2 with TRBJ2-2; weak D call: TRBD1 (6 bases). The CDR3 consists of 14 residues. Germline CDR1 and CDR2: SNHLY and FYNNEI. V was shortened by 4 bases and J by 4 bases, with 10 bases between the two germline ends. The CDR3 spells CASSAQGSTGELFF. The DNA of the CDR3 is TGTGCCAGCAGTGCGCAGGGGAGCACCGGGGAGCTGTTTTTT.

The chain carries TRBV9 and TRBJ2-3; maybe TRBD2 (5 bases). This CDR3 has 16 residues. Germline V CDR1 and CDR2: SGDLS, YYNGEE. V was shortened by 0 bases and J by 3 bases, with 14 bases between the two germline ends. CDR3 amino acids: CASSVGGLAFTDTQYF. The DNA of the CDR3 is TGTGCCAGCAGCGTAGGAGGGCTAGCCTTTACAGATACGCAGTATTTT.

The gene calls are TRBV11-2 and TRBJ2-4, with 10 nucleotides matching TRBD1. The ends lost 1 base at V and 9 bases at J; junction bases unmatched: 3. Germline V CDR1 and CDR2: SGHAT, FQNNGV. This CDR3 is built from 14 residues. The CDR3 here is CASSLGQGAVIQYF. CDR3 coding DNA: TGTGCCAGCAGCTTAGGACAGGGGGCGGTCATTCAGTACTTC.

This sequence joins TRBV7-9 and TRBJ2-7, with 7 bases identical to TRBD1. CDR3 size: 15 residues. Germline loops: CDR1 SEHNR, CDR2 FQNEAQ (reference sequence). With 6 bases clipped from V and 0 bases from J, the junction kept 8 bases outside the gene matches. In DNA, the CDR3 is TGTGCCAGCAGTCCGGACAGGCCTTTCTCCTACGAGCAGTACTTC. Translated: CASSPDRPFSYEQYF. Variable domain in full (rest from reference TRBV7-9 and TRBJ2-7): DTGVSQNPRHKITKRGQNVTFRCDPISEHNRLYWYRQTLGQGPEFLTYFQNEAQLEKSRLLSDRFSAERPKGSFSTLEIQRTEQGDSAMYLCASSPDRPFSYEQYFGPGTRLTVT.

The CDR3 sequence is CASSLDSPGELFF. The CDR3 DNA reads TGTGCCAGCAGCTTGGACTCCCCCGGGGAGCTGTTTTTT. The rearrangement joins TRBV5-4 to TRBJ2-2; D unclear. Per the germline V gene, CDR1 is SGHNT and CDR2 is YYREEE (reference sequence). The CDR3 is made up of 13 amino acids. V gave up 0 bases and J gave up 6 bases, with 6 bases separating them.